This T cell receptor (beta chain) stems from a study of T-cell memory formation after mild COVID-19. V lost 6 bases to trimming and J lost 1 base, with 6 bases between them. Per germline, CDR1 LNHDA and CDR2 SQIVND (reference sequence). The CDR3 covers 13 residues. In TCRdb, the 5' RACE reads were re-called with MiXCR into one record per CDR3 protein. This sample carries some 120,000 distinct CDR3 sequences, roughly 15% of them seen once, and the ten largest clones take about 15%. This clonotype has only a few counts. The clonotype was recovered from an adult woman who had mild COVID-19 (a few samples of this study predate the infection). Cell type and time point are not known. The genes are TRBV19 and TRBJ2-2, with unresolved D. Sequencing was performed on PBMCs or a T cell subset sorted from them (not recorded which). This chain's CDR3 is CASRLRNTGELFF. The DNA of the CDR3 is TGTGCCAGTAGACTAAGGAACACCGGGGAGCTGTTTTTT.